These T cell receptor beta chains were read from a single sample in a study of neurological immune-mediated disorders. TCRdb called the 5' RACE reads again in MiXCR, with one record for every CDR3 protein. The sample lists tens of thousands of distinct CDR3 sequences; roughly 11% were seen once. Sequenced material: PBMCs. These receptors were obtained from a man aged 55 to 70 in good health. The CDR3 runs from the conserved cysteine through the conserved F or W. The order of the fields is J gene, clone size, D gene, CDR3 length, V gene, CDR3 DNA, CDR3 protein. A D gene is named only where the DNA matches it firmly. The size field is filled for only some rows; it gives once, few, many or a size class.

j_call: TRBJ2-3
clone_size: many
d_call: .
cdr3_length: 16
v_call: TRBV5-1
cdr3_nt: TGCGCCAGCAGCTTAACCGCCGGGACATCGGCAGATACGCAGTATTTT
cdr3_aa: CASSLTAGTSADTQYF

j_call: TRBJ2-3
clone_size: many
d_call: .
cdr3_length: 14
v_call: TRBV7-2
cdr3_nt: TGTGCCAGCAGCCCCTCTATAAAGACAGATACGCAGTATTTT
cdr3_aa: CASSPSIKTDTQYF

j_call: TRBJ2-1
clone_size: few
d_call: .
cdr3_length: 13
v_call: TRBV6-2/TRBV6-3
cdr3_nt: TGTGCCAGCAGTTACCGGGACAACAATGAGCAGTTCTTC
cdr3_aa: CASSYRDNNEQFF

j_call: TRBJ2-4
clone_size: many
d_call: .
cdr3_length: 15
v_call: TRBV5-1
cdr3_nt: TGCGCCAGCAGCTTGGAAGGGACATCATCAAACATTCAGTACTTC
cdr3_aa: CASSLEGTSSNIQYF

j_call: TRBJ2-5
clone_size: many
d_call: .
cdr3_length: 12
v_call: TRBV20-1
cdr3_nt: TGCAGTGCGCGGGTTGGTGGGGAGACCCAGTACTTC
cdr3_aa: CSARVGGETQYF

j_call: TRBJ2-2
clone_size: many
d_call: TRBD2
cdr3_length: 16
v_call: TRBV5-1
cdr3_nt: TGCGCCAGCAGCTCGTCGGGACTAGCGGGGACCGGGGAGCTGTTTTTT
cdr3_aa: CASSSSGLAGTGELFF

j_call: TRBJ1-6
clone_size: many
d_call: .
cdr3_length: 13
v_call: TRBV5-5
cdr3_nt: TGTGCCAGCAGCGGTTGGGGAGATTCACCCCTCCACTTT
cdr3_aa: CASSGWGDSPLHF

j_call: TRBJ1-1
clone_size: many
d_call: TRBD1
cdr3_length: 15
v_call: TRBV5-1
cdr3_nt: TGCGCCAGCAGCTCCCGGGACAGGGGGCTCACTGAAGCTTTCTTT
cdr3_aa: CASSSRDRGLTEAFF

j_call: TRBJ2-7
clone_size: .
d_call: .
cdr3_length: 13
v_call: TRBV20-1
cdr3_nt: TGCAGTGCTAGAAGTTGGTCCCAAGGGGAGCAGTACTTC
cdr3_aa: CSARSWSQGEQYF

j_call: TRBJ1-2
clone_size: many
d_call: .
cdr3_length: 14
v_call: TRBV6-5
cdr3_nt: TGTGCCAGCAGTTATAAGGGCCCCCAGAATGGCTACACCTTC
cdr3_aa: CASSYKGPQNGYTF

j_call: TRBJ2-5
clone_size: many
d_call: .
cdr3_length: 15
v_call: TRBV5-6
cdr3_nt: TGTGCCAGCAGCGCCCAAAGGGGCTACCAAGAGACCCAGTACTTC
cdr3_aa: CASSAQRGYQETQYF

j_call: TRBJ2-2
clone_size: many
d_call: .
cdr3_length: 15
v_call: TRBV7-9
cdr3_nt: TGTGCCAGCAGCTTAGGGGGCCGGGGCTCCGGGGAGCTGTTTTTT
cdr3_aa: CASSLGGRGSGELFF

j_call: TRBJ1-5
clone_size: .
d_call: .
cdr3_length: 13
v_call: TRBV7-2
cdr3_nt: TGTGCCAGCAGCACCTACTACAATCAGCCCCAGCATTTT
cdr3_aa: CASSTYYNQPQHF

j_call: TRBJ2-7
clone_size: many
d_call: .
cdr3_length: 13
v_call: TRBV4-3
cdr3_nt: TGCGCCAGCAGCCATAACACTGACGACGAGCAGTACTTC
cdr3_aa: CASSHNTDDEQYF

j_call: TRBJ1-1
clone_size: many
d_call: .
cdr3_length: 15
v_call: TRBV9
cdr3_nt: TGTGCCAGCAGCCCCCTACTGGGGGGCGGCACTGAAGCTTTCTTT
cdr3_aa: CASSPLLGGGTEAFF

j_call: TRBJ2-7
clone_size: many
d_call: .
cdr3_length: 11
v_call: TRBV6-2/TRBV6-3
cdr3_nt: TGTGCCAGCGCCTTTTCGGTCGAGCAGTACTTC
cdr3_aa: CASAFSVEQYF

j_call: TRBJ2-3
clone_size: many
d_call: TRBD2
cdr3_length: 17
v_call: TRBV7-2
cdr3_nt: TGTGCCAGCAGCTTATCGAGCGGGGGGGGTGTGACAGATACGCAGTATTTT
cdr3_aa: CASSLSSGGGVTDTQYF

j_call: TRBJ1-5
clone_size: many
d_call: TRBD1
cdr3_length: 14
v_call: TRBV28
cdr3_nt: TGTGCCAGCAGGGGACAGGGTGGAAATCAGCCCCAGCATTTT
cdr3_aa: CASRGQGGNQPQHF

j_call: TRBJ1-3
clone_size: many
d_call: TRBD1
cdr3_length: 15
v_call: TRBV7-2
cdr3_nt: TGTGCCAGCAGCGATATCACAGGGGCTGGAAACACCATATATTTT
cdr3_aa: CASSDITGAGNTIYF

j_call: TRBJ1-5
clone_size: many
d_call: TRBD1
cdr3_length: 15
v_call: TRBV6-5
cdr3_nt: TGTGCCAGCAGTAGGACAGGTTACAGCAATCAGCCCCAGCATTTT
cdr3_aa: CASSRTGYSNQPQHF

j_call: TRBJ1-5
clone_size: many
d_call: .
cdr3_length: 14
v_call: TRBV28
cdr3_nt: TGTGCCAGCAGACTTGGGGGGTCAGGTCAGCCCCAGCATTTT
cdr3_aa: CASRLGGSGQPQHF

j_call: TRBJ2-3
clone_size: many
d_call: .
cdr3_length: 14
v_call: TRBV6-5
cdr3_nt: TGTGCCAGCAGTCGGACTCTTCGCACAGATACGCAGTATTTT
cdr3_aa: CASSRTLRTDTQYF

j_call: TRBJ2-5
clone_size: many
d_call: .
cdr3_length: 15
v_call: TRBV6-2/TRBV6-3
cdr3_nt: TGTGCCAGCAGTTACCCGAGGGCAGGGGACGAGACCCAGTACTTC
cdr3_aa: CASSYPRAGDETQYF

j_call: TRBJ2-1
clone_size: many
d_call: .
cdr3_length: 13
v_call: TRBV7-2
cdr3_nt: TGTGCCAGCAGCTTTAGGAGGGGAAATGAGCAGTTCTTC
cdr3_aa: CASSFRRGNEQFF

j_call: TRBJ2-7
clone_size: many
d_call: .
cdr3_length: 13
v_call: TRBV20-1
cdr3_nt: TGCAGTGCTAGAGAACGCCCCGCCTACGAGCAGTACTTC
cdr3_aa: CSARERPAYEQYF

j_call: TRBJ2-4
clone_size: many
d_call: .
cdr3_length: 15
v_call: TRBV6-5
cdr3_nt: TGTGCCAGCACCTCAACGACAGGCTCTGGAAACATTCAGTACTTC
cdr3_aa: CASTSTTGSGNIQYF

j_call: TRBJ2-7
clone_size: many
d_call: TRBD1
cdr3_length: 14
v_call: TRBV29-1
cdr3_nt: TGCAGCGTTACCGGGACAGGAGACCCCTACGAGCAGTACTTC
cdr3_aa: CSVTGTGDPYEQYF

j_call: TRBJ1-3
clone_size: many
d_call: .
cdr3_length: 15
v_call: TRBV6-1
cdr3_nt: TGTGCCAGCAATTTCGGTGGCCTCTCTGGAAACACCATATATTTT
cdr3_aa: CASNFGGLSGNTIYF

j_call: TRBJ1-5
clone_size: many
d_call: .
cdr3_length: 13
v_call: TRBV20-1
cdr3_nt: TGCAGTGCTAGTGGGCATAGCAATCAGCCCCAGCATTTT
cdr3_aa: CSASGHSNQPQHF

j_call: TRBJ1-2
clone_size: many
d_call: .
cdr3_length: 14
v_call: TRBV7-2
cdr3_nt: TGTGCCAGCAGCTTAGGTGGGAGAAGCTATGGCTACACCTTC
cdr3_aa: CASSLGGRSYGYTF

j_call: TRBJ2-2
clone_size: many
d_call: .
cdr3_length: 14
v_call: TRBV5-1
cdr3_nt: TGCGCCAGCAGCTTGGCCTCCAACACCGGGGAGCTGTTTTTT
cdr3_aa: CASSLASNTGELFF

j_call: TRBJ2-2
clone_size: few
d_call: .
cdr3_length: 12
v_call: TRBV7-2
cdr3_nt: TGTGCCAGCAGCGCATACACCGGGGAGCTGTTTTTT
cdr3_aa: CASSAYTGELFF

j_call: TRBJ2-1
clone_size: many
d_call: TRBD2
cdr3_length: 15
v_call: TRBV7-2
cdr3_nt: TGTGCCAGCAGCCCCCGGGACTACCAGAAGAATGAGCAGTTCTTC
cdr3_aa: CASSPRDYQKNEQFF

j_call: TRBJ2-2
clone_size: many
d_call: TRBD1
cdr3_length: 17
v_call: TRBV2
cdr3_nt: TGTGCCAGCAGTGTCCGCGGGACAGGGAAGGGGACCGGGGAGCTGTTTTTT
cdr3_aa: CASSVRGTGKGTGELFF

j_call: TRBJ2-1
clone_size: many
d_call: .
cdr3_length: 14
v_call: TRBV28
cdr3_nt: TGTGCCAGCAGTTTAGGTGCCGGGCGGCATGAGCAGTTCTTC
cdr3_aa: CASSLGAGRHEQFF

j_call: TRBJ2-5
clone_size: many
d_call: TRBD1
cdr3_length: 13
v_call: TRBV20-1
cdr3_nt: TGCAGTGCTAGACCCCACAGGGGGGAGACCCAGTACTTC
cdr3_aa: CSARPHRGETQYF

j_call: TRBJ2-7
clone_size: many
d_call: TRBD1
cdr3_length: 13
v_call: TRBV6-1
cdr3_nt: TGTGCCAGCAGTGAGGGGACAGGGGACGAGCAGTACTTC
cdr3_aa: CASSEGTGDEQYF

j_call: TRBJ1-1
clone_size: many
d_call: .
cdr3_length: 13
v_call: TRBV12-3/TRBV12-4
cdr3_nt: TGTGCCAGCAGCCGTCAGGAGAACACTGAAGCTTTCTTT
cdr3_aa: CASSRQENTEAFF

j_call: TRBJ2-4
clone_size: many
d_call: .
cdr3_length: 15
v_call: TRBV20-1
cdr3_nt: TGCAGTGCCCGAGGAGCGGATGGAGCCAAAAACATTCAGTACTTC
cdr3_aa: CSARGADGAKNIQYF

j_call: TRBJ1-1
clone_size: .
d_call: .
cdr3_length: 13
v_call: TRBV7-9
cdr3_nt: TGTGCCAGCAGCTTGAGGGCAGACACTGAAGCTTTCTTT
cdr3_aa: CASSLRADTEAFF

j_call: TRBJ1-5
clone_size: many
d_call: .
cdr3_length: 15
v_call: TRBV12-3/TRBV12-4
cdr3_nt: TGTGCCAGCAGCCAACAGGATGGAAGCAATCAGCCCCAGCATTTT
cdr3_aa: CASSQQDGSNQPQHF

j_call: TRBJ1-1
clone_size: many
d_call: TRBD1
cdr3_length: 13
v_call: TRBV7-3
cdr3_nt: TGTGCCAGCAGCCCCCAGGGGGTAGGGTTGGCTTTCTTT
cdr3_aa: CASSPQGVGLAFF